This entry describes one T cell receptor (beta chain). The target antigen is unknown. The entry originates in a study of memory CD4+ T cells and cytomegalovirus serostatus. Study-wide context: Healthy Belgian adult donors included 9 or 10 CMV-positive and approximately 25 CMV-negative people.

This CDR3 contains 15 residues. CDR1 MNHEY and CDR2 SVGAGI come from the germline V gene. Losses at the gene ends were 2 bases for V and 2 bases for J; bases not matched to a gene: 4. General observations from the study: The CMV-associated TCR signature appears largely within the CD4+ memory repertoire.

The repertoire was sequenced with immunoSEQ multiplex PCR; TCRdb's copy has only in-frame clones and lacks some. In the table there are roughly 28,000 clones, more than 60% of which are singletons. The sort gate was single viable CD3+CD4+CD8-CD45RO+ cells for memory CD4+ T cells. The origin of this receptor is an adult in good health and CMV-seronegative. The chain couples TRBV6-5 to TRBJ2-7, with 9 bases lining up with TRBD1. Sequencing used memory CD4+ T cells from blood. The CDR3 DNA follows: TGTGCCAGCAGTTACACACAGGGGGCCCCCTACGAGCAGTACTTC. It encodes CASSYTQGAPYEQYF.